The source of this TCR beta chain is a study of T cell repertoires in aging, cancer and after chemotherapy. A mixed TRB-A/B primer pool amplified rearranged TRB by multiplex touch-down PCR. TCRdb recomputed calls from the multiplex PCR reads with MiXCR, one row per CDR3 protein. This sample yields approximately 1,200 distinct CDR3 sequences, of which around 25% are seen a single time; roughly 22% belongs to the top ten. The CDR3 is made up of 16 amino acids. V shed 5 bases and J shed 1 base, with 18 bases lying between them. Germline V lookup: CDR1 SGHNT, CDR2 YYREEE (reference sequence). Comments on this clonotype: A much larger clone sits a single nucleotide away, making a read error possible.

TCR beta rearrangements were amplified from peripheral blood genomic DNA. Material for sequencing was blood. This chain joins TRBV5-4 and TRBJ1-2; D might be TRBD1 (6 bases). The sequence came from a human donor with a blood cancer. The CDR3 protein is CASRPLGGTLNYGYTF. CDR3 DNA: TGTGCCAGCAGACCATTAGGGGGGACCCTTAACTATGGCTACACCTTC.